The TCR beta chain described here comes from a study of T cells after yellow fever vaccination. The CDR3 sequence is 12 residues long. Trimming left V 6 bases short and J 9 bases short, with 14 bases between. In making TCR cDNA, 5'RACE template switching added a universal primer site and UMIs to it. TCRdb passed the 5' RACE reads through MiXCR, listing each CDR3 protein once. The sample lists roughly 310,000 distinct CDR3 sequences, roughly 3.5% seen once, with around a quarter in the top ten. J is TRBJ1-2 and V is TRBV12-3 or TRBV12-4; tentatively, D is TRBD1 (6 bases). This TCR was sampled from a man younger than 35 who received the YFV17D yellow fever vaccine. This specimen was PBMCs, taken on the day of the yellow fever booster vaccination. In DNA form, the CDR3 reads TGTGCCAGCAGCCGGGACATTCTTCGCTACACCTTC. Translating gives CASSRDILRYTF.